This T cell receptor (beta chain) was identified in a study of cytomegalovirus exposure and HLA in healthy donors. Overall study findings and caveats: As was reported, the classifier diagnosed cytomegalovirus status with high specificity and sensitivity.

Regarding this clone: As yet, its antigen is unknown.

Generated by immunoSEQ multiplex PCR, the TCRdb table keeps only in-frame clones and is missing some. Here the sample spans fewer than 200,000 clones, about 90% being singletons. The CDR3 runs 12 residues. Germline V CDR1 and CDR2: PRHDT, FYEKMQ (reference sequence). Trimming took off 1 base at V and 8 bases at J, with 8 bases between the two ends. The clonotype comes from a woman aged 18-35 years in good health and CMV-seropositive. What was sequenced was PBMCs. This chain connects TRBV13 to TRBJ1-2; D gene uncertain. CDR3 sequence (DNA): TGTGCCAGCAGCTTAGCAGGTCTGGGCTACACCTTC. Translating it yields CASSLAGLGYTF.